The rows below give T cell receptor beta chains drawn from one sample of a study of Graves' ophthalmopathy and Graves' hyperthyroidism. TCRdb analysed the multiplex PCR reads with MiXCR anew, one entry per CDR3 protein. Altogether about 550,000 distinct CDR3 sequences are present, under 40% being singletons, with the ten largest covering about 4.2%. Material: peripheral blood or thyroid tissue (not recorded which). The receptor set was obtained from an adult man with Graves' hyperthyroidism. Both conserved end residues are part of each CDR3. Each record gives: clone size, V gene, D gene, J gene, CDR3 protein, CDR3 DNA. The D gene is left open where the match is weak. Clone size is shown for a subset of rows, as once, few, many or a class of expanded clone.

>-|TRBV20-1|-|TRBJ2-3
CSASIQAPTDTQYF
TGCAGTGCTAGTATCCAAGCGCCCACAGATACGCAGTATTTT
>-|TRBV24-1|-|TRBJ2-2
CATSDGFRVGGNTGELFF
TGTGCCACCAGTGATGGTTTCAGGGTCGGGGGTAACACCGGGGAGCTGTTTTTT
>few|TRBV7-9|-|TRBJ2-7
CASSLDWGSEQYF
TGTGCCAGCAGCTTAGACTGGGGGAGCGAGCAGTACTTC
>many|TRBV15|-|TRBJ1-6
CATSNRDWDSPLHF
TGTGCCACCAGCAATCGGGACTGGGACTCACCCCTCCACTTT
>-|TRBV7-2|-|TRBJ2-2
CASSPPGRNTGELFF
TGTGCCAGCAGCCCACCGGGAAGGAACACCGGGGAGCTGTTTTTT
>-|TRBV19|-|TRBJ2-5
CASSPGSRAETQYF
TGTGCCAGTAGTCCGGGTTCGAGGGCCGAGACCCAGTACTTC
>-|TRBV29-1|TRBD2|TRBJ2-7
CSVIAGPSYEQYF
TGCAGCGTAATAGCGGGGCCCTCCTACGAGCAGTACTTC
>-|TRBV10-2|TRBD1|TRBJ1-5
CASIPNRGISNQPQHF
TGTGCCAGCATTCCTAACAGGGGGATAAGCAATCAGCCCCAGCATTTT
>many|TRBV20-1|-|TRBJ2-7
CSARDQSRGSAEQYF
TGCAGTGCTAGAGATCAGTCCCGGGGTAGCGCCGAGCAGTACTTC
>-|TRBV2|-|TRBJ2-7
CASSYSGGASYEQNF
TGTGCCAGCAGTTACAGTGGGGGGGCCTCCTACGAGCAGAACTTC
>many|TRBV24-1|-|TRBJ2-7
CATGNRNEQYF
TGTGCCACCGGTAATAGAAACGAGCAGTACTTC
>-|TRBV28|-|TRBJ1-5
CASSLIQLNNQPQHF
TGTGCCAGCAGTTTAATTCAACTGAACAATCAGCCCCAGCATTTT
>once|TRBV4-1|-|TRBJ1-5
CASSQDQPTEYSNQPQHF
TGCGCCAGCAGCCAAGATCAACCGACAGAATATAGCAATCAGCCCCAGCATTTT
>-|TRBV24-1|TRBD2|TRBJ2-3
CATSDLPPGGTDTQYF
TGTGCCACCAGTGATTTGCCCCCGGGAGGGACAGATACGCAGTATTTT
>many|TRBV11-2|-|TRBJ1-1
CASSLEPTTEAFF
TGTGCCAGCAGCTTAGAACCAACGACTGAAGCTTTCTTT
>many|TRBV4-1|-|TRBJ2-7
CASSQESGMLYEQYF
TGCGCCAGCAGCCAAGAGTCGGGGATGTTGTACGAGCAGTACTTC
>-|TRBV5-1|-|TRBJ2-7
CASSLDGVYDEQYF
TGCGCCAGCAGCTTGGACGGGGTCTACGACGAGCAGTACTTC
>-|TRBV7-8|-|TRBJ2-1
CASSLGRVAGEQFF
TGTGCCAGCAGCTTAGGCAGGGTGGCGGGTGAGCAGTTCTTC
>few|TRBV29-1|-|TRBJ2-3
CSVAASSTDTQYF
TGCAGCGTCGCAGCATCTAGCACAGATACGCAGTATTTT
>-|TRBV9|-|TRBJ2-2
CASSSRLVRNTGELFF
TGTGCCAGCAGCTCGCGACTAGTGCGAAACACCGGGGAGCTGTTTTTT
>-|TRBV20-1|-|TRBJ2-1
CSAPNEQFF
TGCAGTGCTCCAAATGAGCAGTTCTTC
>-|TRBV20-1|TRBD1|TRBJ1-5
CSTDRGSNQPQHF
TGCAGCACCGACAGGGGAAGCAATCAGCCCCAGCATTTT
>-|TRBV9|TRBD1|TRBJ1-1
CASSVHRDRALNTEAFF
TGTGCCAGCAGCGTCCACCGGGACAGGGCTTTGAACACTGAAGCTTTCTTT
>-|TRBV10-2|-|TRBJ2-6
CASEARTGPNVLTF
TGCGCCAGCGAGGCAAGGACTGGGCCCAACGTCCTGACTTTC
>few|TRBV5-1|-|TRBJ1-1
CASSLLSRGTTEAFF
TGCGCCAGCAGCCTCTTATCCAGGGGAACGACTGAAGCTTTCTTT
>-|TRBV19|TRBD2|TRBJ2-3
CASSLTSGRADTQYF
TGTGCCAGTAGTCTGACAAGCGGGAGGGCAGATACGCAGTATTTT
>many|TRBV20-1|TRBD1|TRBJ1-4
CSGSGQGFEKLFF
TGCAGTGGTTCGGGACAGGGGTTTGAAAAACTGTTTTTT
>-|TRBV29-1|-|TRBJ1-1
CSLAVGVNTEAFF
TGCAGCTTGGCCGTGGGAGTGAACACTGAAGCTTTCTTT
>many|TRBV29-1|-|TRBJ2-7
CSVTSGGGEQYF
TGCAGCGTTACCTCGGGGGGCGGCGAGCAGTACTTC
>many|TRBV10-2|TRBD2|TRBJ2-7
CASSPTGTSAREQYF
TGCGCCAGCAGCCCCACCGGGACTAGTGCGCGTGAGCAGTACTTC
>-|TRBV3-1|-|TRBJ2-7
CASSHSQVSYEQYF
TGTGCCAGCAGCCACTCTCAGGTTTCCTACGAGCAGTACTTC
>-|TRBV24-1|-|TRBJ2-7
CTTSRRGSDEQYF
TGTACCACCAGTCGGAGGGGCAGCGACGAGCAGTACTTC
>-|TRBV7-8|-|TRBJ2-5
CASSHLGVGTGWETQYF
TGTGCCAGCAGCCACCTGGGGGTGGGGACGGGGTGGGAGACCCAGTACTTC
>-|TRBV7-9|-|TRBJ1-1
CASSFYICSARDLRFQGAEAFF
-
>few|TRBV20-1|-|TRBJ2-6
CSASGASGANVLTF
TGCAGTGCTAGTGGCGCCTCTGGGGCCAACGTCCTGACTTTC
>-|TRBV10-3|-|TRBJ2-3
CAISAASSYTDTQYF
TGTGCCATCAGTGCAGCTAGCTCCTACACAGATACGCAGTATTTT
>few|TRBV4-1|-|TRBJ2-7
CASSLSTLAGEQYF
TGCGCCAGCAGCCTTTCCACCTTGGCTGGGGAGCAGTACTTC